The entry below describes one T cell receptor (beta chain). This clone was seen just once. The antigen this receptor binds is unknown. The sample holds no much larger clone one base away, and base qualities are not on file. The record originates from a study of blood T cell repertoires in COVID-19 (TCRdb year 2020). About the full investigation: Samples covering the acute and convalescent phases of COVID-19 were provided by collaborators in the United States, Italy and Spain. The material from the prospective study consisted of cDNA or gDNA derived from T cells, B-cell-depleted T cells, or PBMCs. Subjects who had been exposed to COVID-19, were actively infected with it, or had recovered from it provided the deeply sampled blood TCRbeta repertoires that made up the dataset. The repertoires were released in a freely available public database intended as a resource for research on the immune response to SARS-CoV-2. Samples were obtained from the ongoing ImmuneRACE study (first 160 participants) and from approximately 1,200 subjects provided by 6 global collaborators. A de-identified subject ID, COVID-19 status, age in years and sex were almost always included in the sample metadata. Where available, HLA class I and class II types were obtained from metadata supplied by the sample provider rather than from assay-based typing. Overall results and qualifications from the work: The quantity of clinical and demographic metadata differed by source and by participant and was supplied without curation.

TCRbeta CDR3 regions were amplified from genomic DNA using the immunoSEQ Assay, a bias-controlled multiplex PCR. In the authors' own workflow: Nucleated cell counts per sample were estimated from amplification of reference gene primers within the assay. To quantify the absolute abundance of each unique TCRbeta CDR3 rearrangement, sequence reads were collapsed and filtered. Productive Simpson clonality was computed per sample as the square root of Simpson's diversity index over productive rearrangements. Imported from immuneACCESS, the table was reduced by TCRdb to in-frame sequences with V and J called. These copies leave out some clones; in studies compared against another copy, an unresolved V gene accounts for under half, and the cause of the remainder is not known. For V, J and clone size, that table is used; D and trimming come from the DNA. This sample holds approximately 70,000 clones; roughly 82% were observed only once. The top ten clones comprise about 17% of the sample.

Collaborating institutions collected whole blood in K2EDTA tubes following their own protocols. For TCRbeta analysis, collaborators shipped samples as frozen whole blood, isolated PBMCs, or DNA extracted from either of those sample types. The CDR3 contains 13 residues, cysteine and phenylalanine counted. Of the read, only the CDR3 DNA is kept; its 39 bases are in frame from base 1. V was cut back by 2 bases and J by 3 bases, leaving a gap of 5 bases between them. CDR1 and CDR2, per the germline V gene (reference sequence), are MNHEY and SMNVEV. The specimen sequenced was peripheral blood. This clonotype was sampled from a human donor in a cohort sampled during active COVID-19. The chain uses TRBV27 and TRBJ1-3; no D gene is confidently identified. DNA sequence: TGTGCCAGCAGTTTAAGGAGTGGAAACACCATATATTTT. Its amino acids are CASSLRSGNTIYF.